One sample yielded the 4 T cell receptor beta chains listed below, sequenced in a study of control samples from healthy donors and cancer patients. The repertoire was sequenced with immunoSEQ multiplex PCR; TCRdb's copy has only in-frame clones and lacks some. The sample yields tens of thousands of clones, 90% to 95% seen once. The sequencing input was PBMCs. These receptors came from a man aged 25 to 40 with colorectal cancer.

In DNA form, the CDR3 reads TGTGCCAGCAGCTTGTGGACAGCCCGGGGCAATCAGCCCCAGCATTTT. It encodes CASSLWTARGNQPQHF. The rearrangement links TRBV7-9 to TRBJ1-5, with a weak D call TRBD1 (6 bases). Trimming took off 3 bases at V and 2 bases at J, with 14 bases between the two ends. Germline lookup yields CDR1 SEHNR and CDR2 FQNEAQ (reference sequence). The CDR3 length is 16 residues.

The rearrangement uses TRBV7-9 and TRBJ2-2; D is uncertain. The V and J ends lost 4 bases and 4 bases respectively, with 16 bases between them. Germline-derived CDR1 and CDR2 are SEHNR and FQNEAQ (reference sequence). There are 16 residues in the CDR3. The CDR3 here is CASSSSRSQSTGELFF. The CDR3 DNA reads TGTGCCAGCAGCTCATCCAGGTCGCAGAGCACCGGGGAGCTGTTTTTT.

In this sample, this clone turned up once. One junction end disagrees with the germline gene, perhaps due to a read error. CDR3 bases: TGCAGTTCGGTTAAACTAGCGGATAACTTC. The encoded protein is CSSVKLADNF. This chain joins TRBV20-1 and TRBJ2-7; 8 bases are shared with TRBD2. Germline CDR1 reads DFQATT; CDR2 reads SNEGSKA (reference sequence). This CDR3 spans 10 amino acids.

The V gene is TRBV24-1, the J gene TRBJ2-3; a possible D gene is TRBD1 (5 bases). Trimming took off 1 base at V and 0 bases at J, with 13 bases between the two ends. Germline values: CDR1 KGHDR, CDR2 SFDVKD. The CDR3 contains 17 residues. CDR3 sequence reads: CATSDFQGGASTDTQYF. Written as DNA, the CDR3 is TGTGCCACCAGTGATTTTCAGGGCGGTGCGAGCACAGATACGCAGTATTTT.